Sequencing of this TCR beta chain was carried out in a study of CD8 T cells in Susac syndrome. Study-level information: Treatment status at blood draw for the Susac syndrome patients was therapy-naive, corticosteroids, or intravenous immunoglobulin alone.

cDNA came from around 0.5 to 1 ug RNA primed by random hexamers. MiXCR, applied by TCRdb to the immunoSEQ multiplex PCR reads, yields one record per CDR3 protein. The sample holds some 170,000 distinct CDR3 sequences; around 94% are singletons and the top ten take about 0.1%. Findings and limits, study-wide: The authors acknowledged that their TCR sequencing and HLA analysis involved a relatively small number of individuals.

About this clonotype itself: No antigen is known for it.

The source of this sequence is a human donor with Susac syndrome. The specimen was CD4+ T cells from PBMCs.

The DNA of the CDR3 is TGCAGTGCTAGAGATTCCGGACAGGTGACGGGGGAGCTGTTTTTT. Translated, it gives CSARDSGQVTGELFF. The V and J genes are TRBV20-1 and TRBJ2-2; 7 nucleotides agree with TRBD1. Per germline, CDR1 DFQATT and CDR2 SNEGSKA (reference sequence). J lost 8 bases, V lost 0 bases, and 9 bases had no gene match. This CDR3 is 15 amino acids long.